This is a list of T cell receptor beta chains from one sample in a study of regulatory T cells in long-lasting Graves disease. TCRdb re-called the multiplex PCR reads with MiXCR, one entry per CDR3 protein. The table has about 610,000 distinct CDR3 sequences, roughly a sixth seen once. These data were also reused for a study on T cells in Graves' hyperthyroidism and ophthalmopathy.

The input for sequencing was peripheral blood mononuclear cells (PBMCs), taken at new diagnosis, from a patient treated with antithyroid drugs. The origin of the receptors is a young man with Graves disease. The CDR3 runs from the conserved cysteine through the conserved F or W. The D gene is left open where the match is weak. Size tells how often a clone was seen (once, few, many) or the class of an expanded clone, and some rows leave it out.

V	size	J	D	DNA	CDR3
TRBV5-1	many	TRBJ2-1	.	TGCGCCAGCAGCTTGGTGGATGAGCAGTTCTTC	CASSLVDEQFF
TRBV11-3	many	TRBJ2-3	.	TGTGCCAGCAGCCCGGGACTCGGCACAGATACGCAGTATTTT	CASSPGLGTDTQYF
TRBV28	many	TRBJ1-2	.	TGTGCCAGCAGTTTGGGGGAAGGCTACACCTTC	CASSLGEGYTF
TRBV18	few	TRBJ2-7	TRBD1	TGTGCCAGCTCCATACAGGGGGCGGGGATGGTATACGAGCAGTACTTC	CASSIQGAGMVYEQYF
TRBV27	many	TRBJ2-1	TRBD1	TGTGCCAGCAGTTTGGACAGGGTGAAGAATGAGCAGTTCTTC	CASSLDRVKNEQFF
TRBV11-2	many	TRBJ2-1	.	TGTGCCAGCAGCTTAATTCCAGGGAGCTCCTACAATGAGCAGTTCTTC	CASSLIPGSSYNEQFF
TRBV7-9	many	TRBJ1-6	.	TGTGCCAGCAGCTTAGTCGGGGTCCTGGATTCACCCCTCCACTTT	CASSLVGVLDSPLHF
TRBV6-2/TRBV6-3	.	TRBJ2-7	.	TGTGCCAGCAGTTTTGAGGACACGGAGTACTCCTACGAGCAGTACTTC	CASSFEDTEYSYEQYF
TRBV6-1	.	TRBJ1-5	.	TGTGCCAGCAGTGAGGGCCCTGGGGGATTTGGCAATCAGCCCCAGCATTTT	CASSEGPGGFGNQPQHF
TRBV7-9	.	TRBJ1-1	.	TGTGCCAGCACGATGGGGGGATTCGAAGCTTTCTTT	CASTMGGFEAFF
TRBV28	.	TRBJ2-7	.	TGTGCCAGCAGGGAGGGGGCCGCGAATACCGTGCAGTACTTC	CASREGAANTVQYF
TRBV5-6	.	TRBJ1-6	.	TGTGCCAGCAGCACGAGGGGACACCATAATTCACCCCTCCACTTT	CASSTRGHHNSPLHF
TRBV30	once	TRBJ2-1	TRBD1	TGTGCCTGGTCAGATCCGGGACAGGGTTTTGATGAGCAGTTCTTC	CAWSDPGQGFDEQFF
TRBV7-9	many	TRBJ2-5	TRBD1	TGTGCCAGCAGCTTAGGTCAGGGGGCGCCGGAGACCCAGTACTTC	CASSLGQGAPETQYF
TRBV7-9	many	TRBJ1-1	.	TGTGCCAGCAGCTCCCACAGGCTAACCATCGGTTCCACTGAAGCTTTCTTT	CASSSHRLTIGSTEAFF
TRBV19	.	TRBJ2-1	.	TGTGCCAGTAGTATAGCCGTCCGGCAGGGCTCCTACAATGAGCAGTTCTTC	CASSIAVRQGSYNEQFF
TRBV11-2	.	TRBJ2-1	TRBD1	TGTGCCAGCAGCAGCTACAGGGGGCACTCCTACAATGAGCAGTTCTTC	CASSSYRGHSYNEQFF
TRBV6-1	.	TRBJ2-6	TRBD1	TGTGCCAGCAGTGGGGAGACGGGACAGCTCAGCTCTGGGGCCAACGTCCTGACTTTC	CASSGETGQLSSGANVLTF
TRBV2	.	TRBJ2-1	.	TGTGCCAGCAGTGAAGCGCTAGCATCCGATGAGCAGTTCTTC	CASSEALASDEQFF
TRBV5-1	.	TRBJ2-5	TRBD2	TGCGCCAGCAGCCCCGGGGGGACCCAAGAGACCCAGTACTTC	CASSPGGTQETQYF
TRBV7-6	few	TRBJ1-5	.	TGTGCCAGCAGCCAGGGGCAGGGTCGAGGCAATCAGCCCCAGCATTTT	CASSQGQGRGNQPQHF
TRBV28	.	TRBJ2-4	.	TGTGCCAGCAGTTTATTGGAGGAAGCCAAAAACATTCAGTACTTC	CASSLLEEAKNIQYF
TRBV5-5	.	TRBJ2-7	.	TGTGCCAGCAGCTTTGCACGGAACTCCTACGAGCAGTACTTC	CASSFARNSYEQYF
TRBV28	many	TRBJ2-1	TRBD2	TGTGCCAGCAGCGACGCACCGGGCGGGAGGGCCCTCGGTGAGCAGTTCTTC	CASSDAPGGRALGEQFF
TRBV2	.	TRBJ2-1	.	TGTGCCAGCAGTGAAGTGTGGAGCTCCTACAATGAGCAGTTCTTC	CASSEVWSSYNEQFF
TRBV6-2/TRBV6-3	many	TRBJ2-7	.	TGTGCCAGCAGCGGGTCTCTCCCACACGAGCAGTACTTC	CASSGSLPHEQYF
TRBV9	few	TRBJ2-3	.	TGTGCCAGCAGCGTAGATCCGAGTATCACAGATACGCAGTATTTT	CASSVDPSITDTQYF
TRBV5-1	.	TRBJ2-5	TRBD1	TGCGCCAGCAGCTTGATCCCGGACAGGGGGCAAGAGACCCAGTACTTC	CASSLIPDRGQETQYF
TRBV27	many	TRBJ2-5	TRBD2	TGTGCCAGCACCGAGCGGGAGGGCCTACAGACCCAGTACTTC	CASTEREGLQTQYF
TRBV28	many	TRBJ2-5	.	TGTGCCAGCAGAACTCCCAAAGGGGCCCAATACTTC	CASRTPKGAQYF
TRBV12-3/TRBV12-4	.	TRBJ2-4	.	TGTGCCAGCAGTTTTGGGCAGGGTAGGGGGTTTCAGTACTTC	CASSFGQGRGFQYF
TRBV6-5	few	TRBJ2-2	.	TGTGCCAGCAGTTATGAGAGTAGCTCTCCACCGAACACCGGGGAGCTGTTTTTT	CASSYESSSPPNTGELFF
TRBV30	few	TRBJ2-1	TRBD2	TGTGCCTGGAACAGTGCGGGAGGGTACAATGAGCAGTTCTTC	CAWNSAGGYNEQFF
TRBV7-2	once	TRBJ2-1	TRBD2	TGTGCCAGCAGCTTTCGGGCTAGCGGGCAAGATGAGCAGTTCTTC	CASSFRASGQDEQFF
TRBV11-1	many	TRBJ2-3	.	TGTGCCAGCAGCTTAACGGATCCACTGAGCACAGATACGCAGTATTTT	CASSLTDPLSTDTQYF
TRBV5-6	many	TRBJ1-4	.	TGTGCCAGCAGCTTGGCCAAGAATGAAAAACTGTTTTTT	CASSLAKNEKLFF
TRBV6-2/TRBV6-3	.	TRBJ2-5	TRBD2	TGTGCCAGCAGCGACGGCCAGCGGGAGGGCCGCGAGACCCAGTACTTC	CASSDGQREGRETQYF
TRBV27	few	TRBJ1-4	.	TGTGCCAGCAGGTCGGTGACCATGCCTAATGAAAAACTGTTTTTT	CASRSVTMPNEKLFF
TRBV5-1	many	TRBJ2-7	.	TGCGCCAGCAGCTTGGTCAACCCCTACGAGCAGTACTTC	CASSLVNPYEQYF
TRBV28	many	TRBJ2-7	.	TGTGCCAGCAGTTTAATCATGGGAGGAGGGCAAGCCTACGAGCAGTACTTC	CASSLIMGGGQAYEQYF
TRBV6-2/TRBV6-3	many	TRBJ1-2	.	TGTGCCAGCAGTGAGACGACAAGATACTTC	CASSETTRYF
TRBV5-1	many	TRBJ2-5	.	TGCGCCAGCAGCCCCGGGACCTCAGGAGGCGACCAGTACTTC	CASSPGTSGGDQYF
TRBV27	many	TRBJ2-1	.	TGTGCCAGCAGCCGCATAGGGCGGACCCCGCTTAGCTCCTACAATGAGCAGTTCTTC	CASSRIGRTPLSSYNEQFF